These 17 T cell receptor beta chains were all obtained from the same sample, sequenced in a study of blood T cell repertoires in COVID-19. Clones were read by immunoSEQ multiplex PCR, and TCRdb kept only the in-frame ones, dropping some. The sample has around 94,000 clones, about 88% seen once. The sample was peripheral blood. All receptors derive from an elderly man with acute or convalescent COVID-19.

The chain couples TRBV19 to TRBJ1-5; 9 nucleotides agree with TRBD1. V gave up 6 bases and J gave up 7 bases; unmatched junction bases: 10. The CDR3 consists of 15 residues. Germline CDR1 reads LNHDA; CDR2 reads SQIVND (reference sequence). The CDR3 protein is CASRARTGVDQPQHF. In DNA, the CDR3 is TGTGCCAGTAGAGCCCGGACAGGGGTAGACCAGCCCCAGCATTTT.

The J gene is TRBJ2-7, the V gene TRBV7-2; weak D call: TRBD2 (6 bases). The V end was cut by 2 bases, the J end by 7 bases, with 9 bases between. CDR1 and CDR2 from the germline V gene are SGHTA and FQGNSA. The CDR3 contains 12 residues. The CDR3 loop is CASSLQAGEQYF. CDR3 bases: TGTGCCAGCAGCTTACAAGCGGGTGAGCAGTACTTC.

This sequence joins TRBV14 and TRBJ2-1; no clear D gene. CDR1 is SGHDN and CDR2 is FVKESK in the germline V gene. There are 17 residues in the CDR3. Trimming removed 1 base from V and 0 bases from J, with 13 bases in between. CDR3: CASSQGFYGLSYNEQFF. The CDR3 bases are TGTGCCAGCAGCCAAGGGTTTTATGGCCTCTCCTACAATGAGCAGTTCTTC.

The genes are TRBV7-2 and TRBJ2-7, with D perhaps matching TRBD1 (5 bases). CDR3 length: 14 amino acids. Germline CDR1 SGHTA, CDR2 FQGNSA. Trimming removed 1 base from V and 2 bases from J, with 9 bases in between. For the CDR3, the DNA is TGTGCCAGCAGCTTAGATCCAGGGACCTACGAGCAGTACTTC. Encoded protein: CASSLDPGTYEQYF.

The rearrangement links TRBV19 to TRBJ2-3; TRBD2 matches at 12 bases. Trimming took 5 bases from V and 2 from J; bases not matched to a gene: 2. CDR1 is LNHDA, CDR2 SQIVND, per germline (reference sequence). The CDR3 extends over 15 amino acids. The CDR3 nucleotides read TGTGCCAGTAGTCGACTAGCGGGAGCCACAGATACGCAGTATTTT. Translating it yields CASSRLAGATDTQYF.

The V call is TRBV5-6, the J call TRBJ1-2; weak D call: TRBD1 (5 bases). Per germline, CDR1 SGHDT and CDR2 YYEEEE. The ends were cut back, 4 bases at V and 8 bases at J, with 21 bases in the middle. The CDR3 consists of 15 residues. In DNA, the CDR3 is TGTGCCAGCAGCCCCCTCGGGGGAGGGGCAAAAGGCTACACCTTC. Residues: CASSPLGGGAKGYTF.

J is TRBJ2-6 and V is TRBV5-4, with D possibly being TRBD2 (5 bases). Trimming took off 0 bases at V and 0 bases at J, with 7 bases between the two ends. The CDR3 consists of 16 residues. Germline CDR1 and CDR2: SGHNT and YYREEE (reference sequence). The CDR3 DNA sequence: TGTGCCAGCAGCTTGGGGAGGTTCTCTGGGGCCAACGTCCTGACTTTC. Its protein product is CASSLGRFSGANVLTF. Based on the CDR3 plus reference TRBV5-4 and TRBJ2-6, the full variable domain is ETGVTQSPTHLIKTRGQQVTLRCSSQSGHNTVSWYQQALGQGPQFIFQYYREEENGRGNFPPRFSGLQFPNYSSELNVNALELDDSALYLCASSLGRFSGANVLTFGAGSRLTVL.

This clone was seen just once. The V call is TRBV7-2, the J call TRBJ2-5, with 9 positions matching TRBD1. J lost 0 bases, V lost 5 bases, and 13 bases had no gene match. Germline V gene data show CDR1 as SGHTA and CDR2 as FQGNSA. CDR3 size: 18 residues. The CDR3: CASSLRGGQGTNQETQYF. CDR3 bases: TGTGCCAGCAGCCTCCGAGGAGGACAGGGGACCAACCAAGAGACCCAGTACTTC.

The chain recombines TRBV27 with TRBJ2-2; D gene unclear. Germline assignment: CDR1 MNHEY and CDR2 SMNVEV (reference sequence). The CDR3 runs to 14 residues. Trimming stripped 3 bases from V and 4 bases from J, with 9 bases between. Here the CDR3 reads CASSFGWSTGELFF. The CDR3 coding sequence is TGTGCCAGCAGTTTCGGGTGGTCCACCGGGGAGCTGTTTTTT.

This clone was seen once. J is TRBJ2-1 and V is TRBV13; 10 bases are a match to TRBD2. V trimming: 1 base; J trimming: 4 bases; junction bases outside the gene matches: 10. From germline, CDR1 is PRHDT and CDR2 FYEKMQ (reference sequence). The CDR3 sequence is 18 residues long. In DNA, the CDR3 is TGTGCCAGCAGCTTAGTCCCCCTGACTAGCGGGCTTTACAATGAGCAGTTCTTC. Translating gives CASSLVPLTSGLYNEQFF.

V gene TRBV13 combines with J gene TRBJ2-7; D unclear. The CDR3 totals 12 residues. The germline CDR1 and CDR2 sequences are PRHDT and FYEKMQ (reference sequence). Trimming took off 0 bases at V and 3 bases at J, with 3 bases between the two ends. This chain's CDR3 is CASSLGRYEQYF. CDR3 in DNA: TGTGCCAGCAGCTTAGGCCGCTACGAGCAGTACTTC.

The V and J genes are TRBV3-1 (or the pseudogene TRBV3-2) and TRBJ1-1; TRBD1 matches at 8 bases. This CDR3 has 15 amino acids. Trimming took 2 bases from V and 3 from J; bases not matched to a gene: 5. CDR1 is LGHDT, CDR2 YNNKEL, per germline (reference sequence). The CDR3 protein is CASSQPTGGYTEAFF. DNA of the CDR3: TGTGCCAGCAGCCAACCCACAGGGGGTTACACTGAAGCTTTCTTT.

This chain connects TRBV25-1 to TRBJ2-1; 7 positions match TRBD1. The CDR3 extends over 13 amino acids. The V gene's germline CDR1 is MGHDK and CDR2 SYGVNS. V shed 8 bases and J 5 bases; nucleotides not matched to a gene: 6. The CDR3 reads CASGRQGHNEQFF. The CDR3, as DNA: TGTGCCAGCGGGCGACAGGGCCACAATGAGCAGTTCTTC.

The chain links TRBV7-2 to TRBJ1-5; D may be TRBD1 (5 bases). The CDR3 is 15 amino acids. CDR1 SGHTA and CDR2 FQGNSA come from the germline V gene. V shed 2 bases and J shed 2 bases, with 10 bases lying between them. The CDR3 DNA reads TGTGCCAGCAGCTTAATGGGAGGGGGCAATCAGCCCCAGCATTTT. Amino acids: CASSLMGGGNQPQHF.

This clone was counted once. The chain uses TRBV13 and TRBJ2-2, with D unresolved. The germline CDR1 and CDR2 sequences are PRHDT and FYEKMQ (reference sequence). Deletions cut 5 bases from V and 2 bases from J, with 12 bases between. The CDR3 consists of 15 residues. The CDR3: CASSVDTRNTGELFF. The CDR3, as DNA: TGTGCCAGCAGCGTCGACACGCGCAACACCGGGGAGCTGTTTTTT.

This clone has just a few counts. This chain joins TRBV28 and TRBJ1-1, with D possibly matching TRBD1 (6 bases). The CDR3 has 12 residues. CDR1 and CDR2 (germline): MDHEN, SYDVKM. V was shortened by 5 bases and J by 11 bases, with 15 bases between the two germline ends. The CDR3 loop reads CASSPLGAEAFF. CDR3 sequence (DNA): TGTGCCAGCAGTCCCTTGGGGGCGGAGGCTTTCTTT.

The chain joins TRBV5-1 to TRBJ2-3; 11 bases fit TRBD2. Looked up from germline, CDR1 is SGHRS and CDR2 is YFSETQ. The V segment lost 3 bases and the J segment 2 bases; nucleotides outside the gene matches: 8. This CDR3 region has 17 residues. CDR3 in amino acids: CASSWGPSGRITDTQYF. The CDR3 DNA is TGCGCCAGCAGCTGGGGGCCTAGCGGGAGGATCACAGATACGCAGTATTTT.